This T cell receptor beta chain was found in a study of T cells in Graves' hyperthyroidism and ophthalmopathy. The sample holds many counts of this clonotype. Its antigen remains unknown. Trimming removed 3 bases from V and 1 base from J, with 7 bases in between. Germline values: CDR1 LNHDA, CDR2 SQIVND (reference sequence). The CDR3 has 14 residues. General observations from the study: Model-based prediction identified ophthalmopathy a median approximately 6.2 months prior to its onset. Blood samples included most of the expanded thyroid clonotypes exceeding 0.001. Separation of ophthalmopathy from stable hyperthyroidism was achieved by a 13 V-J model.

Exclusion of a patient resulted from uncontrolled infection, other autoimmune disease, pregnancy or lactation. Amplification yielded TCR beta CDR3 regions, with RNA transcripts as the source. The study used the HTBI primer set for a first-round RT-PCR of the TCR CDR3. Each CDR3 protein is one row after TCRdb ran MiXCR on the multiplex PCR reads. The table has over 500,000 distinct CDR3 sequences, 40% to 50% seen once. Sequencing was done on a sample of peripheral blood or thyroid tissue (not recorded which). This TCR derives from an adult woman with Graves' disease, either hyperthyroidism or ophthalmopathy (not recorded which). The chain carries TRBV19 and TRBJ1-5, with D unresolved. The CDR3 is CASSISRSNQPQHF. The CDR3 DNA reads as TGTGCCAGTAGTATTTCACGGAGCAATCAGCCCCAGCATTTT.